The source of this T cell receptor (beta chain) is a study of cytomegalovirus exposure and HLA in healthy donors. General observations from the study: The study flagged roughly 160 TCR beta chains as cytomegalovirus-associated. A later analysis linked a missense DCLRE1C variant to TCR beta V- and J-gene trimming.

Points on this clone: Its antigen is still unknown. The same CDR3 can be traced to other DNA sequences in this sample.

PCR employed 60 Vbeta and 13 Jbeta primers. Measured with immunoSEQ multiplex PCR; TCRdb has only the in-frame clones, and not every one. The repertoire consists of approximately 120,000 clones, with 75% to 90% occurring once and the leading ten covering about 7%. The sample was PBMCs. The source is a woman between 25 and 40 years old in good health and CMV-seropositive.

For the CDR3, the DNA is TGTGCCAGCAGCTTAGGACAGAACACTGAAGCTTTCTTT. Translating it yields CASSLGQNTEAFF. The chain links TRBV11-2 to TRBJ1-1; D unclear. Trimming pared 1 base from V and 1 base from J, leaving 4 bases between. Germline V gives CDR1 SGHAT, CDR2 FQNNGV. The length of the CDR3 is 13 residues.